These 6 T cell receptor beta chains came from one sample sequenced in a study of blood T cell repertoires in COVID-19 (dated by TCRdb to 2018 to 2021). The library was produced with the immunoSEQ multiplex PCR assay. TCRdb re-hosts the immuneACCESS table, in-frame sequences only. Its copies lack some clones; in the studies checked, an unresolved V gene accounts for under half of them, and the cause for the rest is not known. Recorded for this sample are a few hundred thousand clones; approximately 78% of them occurred a single time. About 10% of the sample rests with the top ten. The sequencing input was peripheral blood. These receptors were taken from a woman at least 80 years old with acute or convalescent COVID-19.

The J gene is TRBJ1-4, the V gene TRBV7-9, with TRBD1 as a possible D gene (5 bases). Germline V gives CDR1 SEHNR, CDR2 FQNEAQ (reference sequence). The CDR3 contains 15 residues. The V gene lost 4 bases and the J gene lost 6 bases, with 15 bases spanning the gap. In nucleotides, the CDR3 is TGTGCCAGCAGCTCGTTTACGGGGGTTCATGAAAAACTGTTTTTT. The encoded protein is CASSSFTGVHEKLFF.

This sequence joins TRBV19 and TRBJ2-5; 10 bases match TRBD1. Germline assignment: CDR1 LNHDA and CDR2 SQIVND (reference sequence). J lost 4 bases, V lost 1 base, and 3 bases had no gene match. The CDR3 covers 15 residues. The DNA of the CDR3 is TGTGCCAGTAGTATAGTCCGACAGGGGGCAGAGACCCAGTACTTC. Translation gives CASSIVRQGAETQYF.

This chain links TRBV18 with TRBJ2-3; D is undetermined. This CDR3 region has 13 residues. Trimming removed 5 bases from V and 5 bases from J, with 11 bases in between. CDR1 and CDR2 from the germline V gene are KGHSH and LQKENI. CDR3 protein: CASSIQNLDTQYF. The CDR3 coding sequence is TGTGCCAGCTCAATCCAGAACCTAGATACGCAGTATTTT. Drawing the rest from reference TRBV18 and TRBJ2-3, the complete variable domain is NAGVMQNPRHLVRRRGQEARLRCSPMKGHSHVYWYRQLPEEGLKFMVYLQKENIIDESGMPKERFSAEFPKEGPSILRIQQVVRGDSAAYFCASSIQNLDTQYFGPGTRLTVL.

This clone was counted a single time. The chain couples TRBV6-1 to TRBJ1-2, with no clear D. Trimming removed 1 base from V and 3 bases from J, with 6 bases in between. The V gene's germline CDR1 is MNHNS and CDR2 SASEGT. This CDR3 has 13 amino acids. CDR3 residues: CASSEERDYGYTF. CDR3 in DNA: TGTGCCAGCAGTGAAGAGAGGGACTATGGCTACACCTTC.

The V and J genes are TRBV7-9 and TRBJ1-6; perhaps TRBD1 as D (6 bases). Trimming left V 4 bases short and J 6 bases short, with 13 bases between. Germline assignment: CDR1 SEHNR and CDR2 FQNEAQ (reference sequence). CDR3 length equals 15 residues. CDR3 in DNA: TGTGCCAGCAGCTCCCTGACAGGTGGTAATTCACCCCTCCACTTT. Translating it yields CASSSLTGGNSPLHF. Supplemented by reference TRBV7-9 and TRBJ1-6, the full variable domain reads DTGVSQNPRHKITKRGQNVTFRCDPISEHNRLYWYRQTLGQGPEFLTYFQNEAQLEKSRLLSDRFSAERPKGSFSTLEIQRTEQGDSAMYLCASSSLTGGNSPLHFGNGTRLTVT.

V usage is TRBV5-1 and J usage is TRBJ2-7, with 9 positions matching TRBD2. V lost 0 bases and J lost 5; bases outside the gene matches: 24. CDR3 length equals 21 residues. The germline V gene encodes CDR1 SGHRS and CDR2 YFSETQ. CDR3 nucleotides: TGCGCCAGCAGCTTGGTGGTGGGTTTTTCGGTTGCGGCGGGAGGGCCCGACGAGCAGTACTTC. Amino acids: CASSLVVGFSVAAGGPDEQYF.